These 5 T cell receptor delta chains were all obtained from the same sample, sequenced in a study of gamma-delta T cells after stem cell transplantation. TCRdb reran clone calling via CATT on the RT-PCR reads. Found here are about 1,200 delta-chain clones, roughly 40% of them singletons; the top ten hold 35% to 60%. Sequenced material: gamma-delta T cells. The receptors come from a human donor. It is not recorded whose cells these are; they may come from a transplant donor.

This chain links TRDV2 with TRDJ1, with TRDD3 matching over 9 bases. From germline, CDR1 is GEAIGNYY and CDR2 EKD. This CDR3 region has 16 residues. The V gene end was trimmed by 3 bases and the J gene end by 4 bases; junction bases not matched to a gene: 11. The CDR3 reads CACDLLGDGGNDKLIF. CDR3 nucleotides: TGTGCCTGTGACCTACTGGGGGACGGGGGGAACGATAAACTCATCTTT.

By sample share, this clone is large. Other DNA sequences in the sample encode the same CDR3. V usage is TRDV2 and J usage is TRDJ3; possibly TRDD3 for D (6 bases). Deletions cut 1 base from V and 0 bases from J, with 18 bases between. CDR3 length equals 20 residues. Germline loops: CDR1 GEAIGNYY, CDR2 EKD. In DNA form, the CDR3 reads TGTGCCTGTGACACAGGAGGGATAACGGGGAGCTCCTGGGACACCCGACAGATGTTTTTC. Its protein is CACDTGGITGSSWDTRQMFF.

Only a few counts were recorded for this clone. This chain links TRDV2 with TRDJ1, with 10 bases fitting TRDD3. V lost 3 bases to trimming and J lost 0 bases; unmatched junction nucleotides: 18. The CDR3 sequence is 20 residues long. Per germline, CDR1 GEAIGNYY and CDR2 EKD. The CDR3 loop reads CACDPLQIFGLGDHTDKLIF. The CDR3 bases are TGTGCCTGTGACCCTCTTCAGATCTTCGGACTGGGGGATCACACCGATAAACTCATCTTT.

To note about this clone: Possible read error: a much larger clone is one base away. The V gene is TRDV2, the J gene TRDJ3; 9 bases are shared with TRDD3. This CDR3 comprises 17 residues. Per germline, CDR1 GEAIGNYY and CDR2 EKD. V gave up 5 bases and J gave up 0 bases; unmatched junction bases: 4. CDR3 sequence (DNA): TGTGCCTGTGTACTGGGGGAAAGCTCCTGGGACACCCGACAGATGTTTTTC. Amino acid sequence: CACVLGESSWDTRQMFF.

This chain uses TRDV2 with TRDJ1, with TRDD3 identical over 12 bases. The CDR3 is made up of 18 amino acids. Per germline, CDR1 GEAIGNYY and CDR2 EKD. With 8 bases clipped from V and 1 base from J, the junction kept 16 bases outside the gene matches. DNA of the CDR3: TGTGCCTCCGACGGGGTCTTACTGGGGGATACTCGCACCGATAAACTCATCTTT. Its translation is CASDGVLLGDTRTDKLIF.